This entry describes one T cell receptor beta chain. Its target is unknown. Each CDR3 protein gets one entry in TCRdb, which reprocessed the 5' RACE reads and gives no DNA. The table gives about 450,000 distinct CDR3 sequences; the top ten clones make up more than 2% of it. Germline V lookup: CDR1 SGHTA, CDR2 FQGNSA. The length of the CDR3 is 15 residues. This record comes from a study of monozygotic twins with inflammatory bowel disease. Broader study findings: It was in IBD patients that TCRbeta diversity (inverse Simpson) was lower than in healthy co-twins.

The chain combines TRBV7-2 with TRBJ2-1; there is no DNA to check the TCRdb D call of TRBD1. The specimen sequenced was blood. This TCR derives from a human donor with ulcerative colitis or Crohn's disease, or a healthy co-twin of an affected twin (not recorded which). CDR3 protein: CASTRGLGTYNEQFF.